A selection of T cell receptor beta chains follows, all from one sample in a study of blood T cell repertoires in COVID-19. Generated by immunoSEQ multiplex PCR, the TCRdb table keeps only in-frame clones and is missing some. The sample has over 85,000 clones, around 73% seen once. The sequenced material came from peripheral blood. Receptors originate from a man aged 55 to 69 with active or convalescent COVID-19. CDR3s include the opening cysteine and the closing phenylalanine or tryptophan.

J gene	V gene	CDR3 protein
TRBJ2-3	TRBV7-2	CASRLKSREGSSTDTQYF
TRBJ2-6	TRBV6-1	CASSEVPYSSSGANVLTF
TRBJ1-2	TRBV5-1	CASSSDSLYGYTF
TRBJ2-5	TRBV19	CASSGSQETQYF
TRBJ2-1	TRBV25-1	CASSLQRNEQFF
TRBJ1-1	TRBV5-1	CASSLGHSPEAFF
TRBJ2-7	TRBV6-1	CASSESIAGVYEQYF
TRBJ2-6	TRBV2	CASSNRGPQSDSGANVLTF
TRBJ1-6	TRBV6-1	CASSEGQGNSPLHF
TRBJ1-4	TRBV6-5	CASSYDSNEKLFF
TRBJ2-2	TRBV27	CASSLLGQGVGELFF
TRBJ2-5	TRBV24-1	CATSDFGREALTARQETQYF
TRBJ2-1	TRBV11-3	CASSLDSGRVDEQFF
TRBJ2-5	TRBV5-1	CASGPGQRETQYF
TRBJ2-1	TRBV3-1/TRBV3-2	CASSQGAGGPSNEQFF
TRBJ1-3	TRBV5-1	CASSLGTGSSGNTIYF
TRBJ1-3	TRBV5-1	CASSSFGDPGNTIYF